The clone carrying this T cell receptor beta chain has at least ten counts. The target antigen is unknown. A single record per CDR3 protein comes from TCRdb applying MiXCR to the reads. There are about 240,000 distinct CDR3 sequences in the sample; about 12% occur only once, and 1.5% to 2% lies in the top ten. The data were taken from a study of T cell repertoires in cytomegalovirus infection. Turning to the study itself: It can be stated that public TCR beta signatures indicated CMV infection as well as a matching HLA type.

General study findings and limits: Predominance within the ex vivo response was attributable to HLA-C-restricted CMV-specific TCR beta clonotypes. Totalled public TCR beta family frequency picked out people who carried CMV plus the relevant HLA.

The ends lost 6 bases at V and 5 bases at J; junction bases unmatched: 10. CDR1 and CDR2 (germline): SGHTA, FQGNSA. The CDR3 covers 15 residues. Specimen: PBMCs. This clonotype originated in a human donor in good health (CMV status not recorded). Some clones in this sample may be carry-over from other donors' samples. The chain employs TRBV7-2 and TRBJ2-5; TRBD2 agrees at 9 bases. For the CDR3, the DNA is TGTGCCAGCAGTCTTAGCGGGAGCGCTATTGAGACCCAGTACTTC. This translates into CASSLSGSAIETQYF. The entire variable domain, with the rest obtained from reference TRBV7-2 and TRBJ2-5, is as follows: GAGVSQSPSNKVTEKGKDVELRCDPISGHTALYWYRQSLGQGLEFLIYFQGNSAPDKSGLPSDRFSAERTGGSVSTLTIQRTQQEDSAVYLCASSLSGSAIETQYFGPGTRLLVL.